This passage covers 10 T cell receptor beta chains from one sample sequenced in a study of T cells in women clearing cervical HPV infection. Only in-frame clones appear in the TCRdb table, and some are missing; sequencing was by immunoSEQ multiplex PCR. The sample totals about 41,000 clones. What was sequenced was blood buffy coat. The receptors were gathered from a woman aged 18-70 years with a cervical HPV16 infection that either progressed to CIN3+ or cleared (not recorded which).

Comment on this clone: The CDR3 extends 3 residues past the end of the read, so its final part is completed from the germline J gene. The J gene is TRBJ2-3, the V gene TRBV4-1; D uncertain. The germline V gene encodes CDR1 MGHRA and CDR2 YSYEKL. The CDR3 totals 16 residues. V was clipped by 2 bases and J by 4 bases, with 16 bases between them. CDR3: CASSQKPPSRADTQYF. CDR3 bases read: TGCGCCAGCAGCCAAAAGCCTCCGTCCCGGGCAGATACG.

As for this clone: Sequencing ends 3 residues short of the CDR3 end; the germline J gene provides the rest. The V and J genes are TRBV19 and TRBJ2-3, with TRBD2 matching over 13 bases. V lost 4 bases and J lost 4; bases outside the gene matches: 11. Germline V gene data show CDR1 as LNHDA and CDR2 as SQIVND (reference sequence). This CDR3 has 18 amino acids. The CDR3 sequence is CASSKAGTSGTSSDTQYF. The CDR3 bases that were read are TGTGCCAGTAGTAAAGCCGGGACTAGCGGGACATCGTCAGATACG.

Notes on this clone: The read falls 3 residues short of the CDR3 end, and the missing part is taken from the germline J gene. The rearrangement uses TRBV2 and TRBJ1-5; TRBD1 might be the D (5 bases). CDR1 SNHLY and CDR2 FYNNEI come from the germline V gene. The CDR3 consists of 14 residues. Trimming stripped 6 bases from V and 4 bases from J, with 13 bases between. This CDR3 is CASRFWGGNQPQHF. The sequenced part of the CDR3 DNA is TGTGCCAGCAGATTCTGGGGGGGGAATCAGCCC.

As concerns this clone: With the read ending 3 residues before the CDR3 end, the germline J gene is used to fill in that end. This chain connects TRBV19 to TRBJ2-7; 11 nucleotides match TRBD2. The CDR3 is 16 residues long. CDR1 and CDR2 (germline): LNHDA, SQIVND (reference sequence). The J segment lost 2 bases and the V segment lost 5 bases, leaving 8 bases of the junction unmatched. The part of the CDR3 DNA that was read is TGTGCCAGTAGTTCTACGGGACTAGCGGCCCCCTACGAG. This gives the protein CASSSTGLAAPYE. The full-length CDR3 reads as CASSSTGLAAPYEQYF.

As concerns this clone: The read comes to an end 3 residues before the CDR3 does, leaving the germline J gene to fill in the end. This rearrangement joins TRBV7-9 to TRBJ1-5; 9 bases map to TRBD1. This CDR3 is 15 amino acids long. V lost 5 bases and J lost 3; bases outside the gene matches: 5. The germline V gene has CDR1 SEHNR and CDR2 FQNEAQ (reference sequence). The CDR3 region is CASSPGQGTNQPQHF. Partial CDR3 DNA: TGTGCCAGCAGCCCTGGACAGGGGACCAATCAGCCC.

Concerning this clone itself: The read is 3 residues too short to cover the CDR3 end, so that end is filled in from the germline J gene. The chain has TRBV20-1 and TRBJ1-4; 10 nucleotides match TRBD1. This CDR3 spans 13 amino acids. J was trimmed by 7 bases and V by 5 bases; bases with no gene match: 4. The germline gives CDR1 DFQATT, CDR2 SNEGSKA (reference sequence). The covered CDR3 bases are TGCAGTGCTGCCGGGACAGGGGTTGAAAAA. Its translation is CSAAGTGVEK. The full CDR3 protein reads CSAAGTGVEKLFF.

The CDR3 bases that were read are TGCAGTGCTAGAGAACAGGGGTCCTATGGC. This translates into CSAREQGSYG. The whole CDR3 protein is CSAREQGSYGYTF. The V and J genes are TRBV20-1 and TRBJ1-2, with 7 bases aligning to TRBD1. Read coverage stops 3 residues before the CDR3 terminus; the germline J gene supplies the remainder. CDR3 size: 13 residues. Germline V gene lookup returns CDR1 DFQATT and CDR2 SNEGSKA (reference sequence). With V trimmed by 0 bases and J by 4 bases, 2 bases remained unmatched.

In the case of this clone: The read ends 3 residues early relative to the CDR3; the germline J gene fills the gap. The chain has TRBV18 and TRBJ2-6; 7 bases agree with TRBD1. CDR1 KGHSH and CDR2 LQKENI come from the germline V gene. V trimming: 5 bases; J trimming: 1 base; junction bases outside the gene matches: 8. CDR3 length: 17 amino acids. The CDR3 is CASSLPGQTSGANVLTF. The part of the CDR3 DNA that was read is TGTGCCAGCTCATTGCCGGGACAGACTTCTGGGGCCAACGTC. The whole variable domain, filled in from reference TRBV18 and TRBJ2-6, reads NAGVMQNPRHLVRRRGQEARLRCSPMKGHSHVYWYRQLPEEGLKFMVYLQKENIIDESGMPKERFSAEFPKEGPSILRIQQVVRGDSAAYFCASSLPGQTSGANVLTFGAGSRLTVL.

Concerning this clone: The read halts 3 residues ahead of the CDR3 end, with the missing end drawn from the germline J gene. The V call is TRBV28, the J call TRBJ1-6; TRBD1 might be the D (5 bases). The CDR3 consists of 15 residues. The V end lost 5 bases, the J end lost 5 bases, and 13 bases lay between the germline ends. Germline lookup yields CDR1 MDHEN and CDR2 SYDVKM. Partial CDR3 DNA: TGTGCCAGCAGTGATGCGACAGCTGATAATTCACCC. It codes for CASSDATADNSP. The CDR3 in its entirety is CASSDATADNSPLHF.

Concerning this clone: The CDR3 end is not reached by the read, which stops 3 residues before it; the germline J gene fills it in. This sequence joins TRBV10-1 and TRBJ2-7, with 11 bases fitting TRBD1. CDR1 WNHNN and CDR2 SYGVQD come from the germline V gene (reference sequence). The length of the CDR3 is 14 residues. The trim removed 5 bases at V and 5 bases at J, leaving 5 bases unmatched. CDR3: CASSPRTGGHEQYF. The sequenced part of the CDR3 DNA is TGCGCCAGCAGTCCTCGGACAGGGGGCCACGAG.